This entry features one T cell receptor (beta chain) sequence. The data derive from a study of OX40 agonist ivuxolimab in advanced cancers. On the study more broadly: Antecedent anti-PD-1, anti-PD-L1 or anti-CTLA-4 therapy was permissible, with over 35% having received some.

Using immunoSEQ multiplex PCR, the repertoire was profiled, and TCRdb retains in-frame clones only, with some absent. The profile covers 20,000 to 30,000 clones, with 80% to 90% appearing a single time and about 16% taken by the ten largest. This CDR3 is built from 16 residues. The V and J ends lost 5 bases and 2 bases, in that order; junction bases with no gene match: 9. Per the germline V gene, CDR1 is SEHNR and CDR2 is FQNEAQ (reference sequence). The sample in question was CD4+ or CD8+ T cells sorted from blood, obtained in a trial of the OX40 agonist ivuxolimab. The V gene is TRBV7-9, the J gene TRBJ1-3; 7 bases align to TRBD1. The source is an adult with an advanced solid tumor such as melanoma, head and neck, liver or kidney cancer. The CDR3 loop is CASSADRAGTGNTIYF. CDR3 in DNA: TGTGCCAGCAGCGCCGACAGGGCAGGGACTGGAAACACCATATATTTT. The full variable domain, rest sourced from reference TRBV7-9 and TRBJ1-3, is DTGVSQNPRHKITKRGQNVTFRCDPISEHNRLYWYRQTLGQGPEFLTYFQNEAQLEKSRLLSDRFSAERPKGSFSTLEIQRTEQGDSAMYLCASSADRAGTGNTIYFGEGSWLTVV.